This T cell receptor (beta chain) was identified in a study of T cell responses to AZD1222 COVID-19 vaccine (dated by TCRdb to about 2021). Looking at the study overall: TCR sequencing covered roughly 230 trial participants: about 210 given two doses of AZD1222 and some 25 given two doses of MenACWY control vaccine. Trial participants were enrolled by age into 18-55, 56-69 and 70-plus year subgroups, with roughly 150, 30 and 60 TCR-sequenced participants respectively. What the work shows at the level of the full study, not this receptor alone: Participants were mostly white British, with more females than males. The authors suggested clonal diversity may have been underestimated. A significant rise in spike-specific TCR breadth and depth was observed after two AZD1222 doses relative to day 0 and relative to MenACWY recipients. The vaccine-associated CD4 TCRs covered the entire spike protein, and the dominant responses fell in regions 160-218 and 743-854. The 56-69-year group was small, and its depth increase did not reach significance, likely because of low power. Nearly half of unique spike-specific TCRs reportedly recognized epitopes outside regions mutated in the B.1.351 and B.1.1.7 variants. Only five to seven AZD1222 recipients were SARS-CoV-2 seropositive at baseline, limiting conclusions about previously exposed vaccinees. Because no day 14 peak-response samples were available, the repertoires could be characterized only after the peak T cell response.

After removal of 4 bases from V and 5 bases from J, the junction retains 4 bases not matched to a gene. Taken from the germline V gene, the CDR1 and CDR2 loops are SGDLS and YYNGEE. Reading from cysteine to phenylalanine, the CDR3 counts 14 amino acids. Here the CDR3 DNA is all that survives: 42 bases in frame from base 1. This specimen's time point label, interpreted: about 28 days (+/-7) after the second vaccine dose. AZD1222 recipients whose second dose came at about 4 weeks and those whose second dose came at about 12 weeks were combined into one group, since spike-specific TCR depth and breadth did not differ between the two schedules. The vaccinee samples were drawn from two UK trials, COV001 and COV002, one of which was a single-blind randomized controlled phase 2/3 trial testing AZD1222 (ChAdOx1 nCoV-19) in healthy adults. For TCRbeta chain sequencing, PBMC samples from trial participants were taken at day 0 and at day 28 after the second dose.

In this sample, this clone turned up once. Its antigen remains unidentified. One base away there is no much larger clone; base qualities are not given. The CDR3 regions of human TCRbeta chains were analyzed by immunosequencing. Turning to the authors' computational methods: TCRs in the repertoires were compared against a reference library of SARS-CoV-2-specific TCRs that had been generated with the MIRA antigen-specificity platform. Breadth was defined as the fraction of unique TCRs that were SARS-CoV-2-associated, and depth was defined as the fraction of total T cells that were SARS-CoV-2-associated. Using the MIRA data, each spike-specific TCR was mapped to the spike region that the TCR reacts to and placed in a CD4 or CD8 class. Log10-transformed breadth and depth values were compared by one-way ANOVA with Sidak's multiple comparisons tests. In its TCRdb copy, this immuneACCESS table keeps in-frame sequences only and misses some clones. Where compared with another copy, unresolved V genes explain less than half of these, and the others have no known cause. V and J calls and clone size are as listed in that table; D and trimming were resolved from the DNA. The sample profile shows 150,000 to 200,000 clones; just over 90% of them were found once. Approximately 0.98% of the sample lies in the top ten.

Sequenced here: peripheral blood, sampled 28 days after the second AZD1222 dose. The chain is made from TRBV9 and TRBJ2-1; 9 bases in the middle match TRBD2. This sequence originates from an adult who received the AZD1222 COVID-19 vaccine. CDR3 protein: CASSPGTSHNEQFF. In nucleotide form, the sequence is TGTGCCAGCAGCCCCGGGACTAGCCACAATGAGCAGTTCTTC.